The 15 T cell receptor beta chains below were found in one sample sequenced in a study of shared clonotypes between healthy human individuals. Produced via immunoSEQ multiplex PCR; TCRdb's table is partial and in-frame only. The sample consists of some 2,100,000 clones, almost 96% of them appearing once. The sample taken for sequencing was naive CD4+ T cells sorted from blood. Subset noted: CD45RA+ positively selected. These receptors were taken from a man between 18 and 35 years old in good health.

CDR3 DNA sequence: TGCGCCAGCAGCTTGTGGCAGTACAATGAGCAGTTCTTC. Its translation: CASSLWQYNEQFF. This chain uses TRBV5-1 with TRBJ2-1; D unclear. Trimming shortened V by 1 base and J by 4 bases, and 6 bases separated the two germline ends. The germline V gene encodes CDR1 SGHRS and CDR2 YFSETQ. This CDR3 spans 13 amino acids.

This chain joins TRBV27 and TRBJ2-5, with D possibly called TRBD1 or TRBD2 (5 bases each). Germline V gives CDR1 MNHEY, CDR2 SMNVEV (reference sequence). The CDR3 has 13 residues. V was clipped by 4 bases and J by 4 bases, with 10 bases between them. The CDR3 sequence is CASSSQRGETQYF. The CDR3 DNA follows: TGTGCCAGCAGTTCCCAGAGGGGAGAGACCCAGTACTTC.

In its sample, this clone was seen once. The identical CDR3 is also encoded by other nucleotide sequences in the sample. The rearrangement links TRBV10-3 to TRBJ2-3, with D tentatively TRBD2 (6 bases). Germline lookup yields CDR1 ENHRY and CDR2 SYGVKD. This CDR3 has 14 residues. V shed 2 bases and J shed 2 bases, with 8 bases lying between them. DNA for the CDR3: TGTGCCATCAGTGAGGGGGGGAACACAGATACGCAGTATTTT. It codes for CAISEGGNTDTQYF.

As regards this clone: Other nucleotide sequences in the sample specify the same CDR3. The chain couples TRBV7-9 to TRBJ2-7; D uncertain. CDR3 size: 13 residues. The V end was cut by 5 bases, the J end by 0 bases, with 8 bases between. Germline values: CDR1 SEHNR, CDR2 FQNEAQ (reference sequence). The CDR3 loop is CASSRTPSYEQYF. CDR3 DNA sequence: TGTGCCAGCAGCCGAACACCCTCCTACGAGCAGTACTTC.

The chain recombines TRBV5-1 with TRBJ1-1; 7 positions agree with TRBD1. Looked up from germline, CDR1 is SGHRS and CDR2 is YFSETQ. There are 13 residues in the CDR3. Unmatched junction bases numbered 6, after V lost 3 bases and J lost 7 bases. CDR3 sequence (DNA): TGCGCCAGCAGCTCCTACAGGGGCCTTGAAGCTTTCTTT. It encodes CASSSYRGLEAFF.

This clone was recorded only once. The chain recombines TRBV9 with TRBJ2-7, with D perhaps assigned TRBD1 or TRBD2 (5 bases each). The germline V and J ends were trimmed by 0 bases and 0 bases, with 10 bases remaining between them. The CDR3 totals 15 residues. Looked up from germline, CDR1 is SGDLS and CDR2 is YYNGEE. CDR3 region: CASSVGAGSSYEQYF. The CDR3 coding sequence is TGTGCCAGCAGCGTAGGGGCAGGGAGCTCCTACGAGCAGTACTTC.

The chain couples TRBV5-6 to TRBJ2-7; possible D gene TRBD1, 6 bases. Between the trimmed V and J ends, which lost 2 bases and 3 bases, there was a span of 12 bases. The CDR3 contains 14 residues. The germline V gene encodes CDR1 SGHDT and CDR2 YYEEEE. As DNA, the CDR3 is TGTGCCAGCAGCTTTGTGGACAGATTCTACGAGCAGTACTTC. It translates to CASSFVDRFYEQYF.

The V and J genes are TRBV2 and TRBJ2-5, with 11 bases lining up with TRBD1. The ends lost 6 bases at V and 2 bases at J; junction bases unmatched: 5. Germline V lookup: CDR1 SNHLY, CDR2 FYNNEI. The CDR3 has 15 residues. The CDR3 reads CASRGTGGRQETQYF. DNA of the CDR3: TGTGCCAGCAGGGGGACAGGGGGTAGGCAAGAGACCCAGTACTTC.

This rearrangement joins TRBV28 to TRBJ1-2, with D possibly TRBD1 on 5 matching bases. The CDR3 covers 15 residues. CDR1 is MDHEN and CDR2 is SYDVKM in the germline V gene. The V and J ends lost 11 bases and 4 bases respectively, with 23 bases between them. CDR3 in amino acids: CAGFSAGRDVYGYTF. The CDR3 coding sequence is TGTGCCGGCTTCTCTGCAGGCAGGGACGTCTATGGCTACACCTTC.

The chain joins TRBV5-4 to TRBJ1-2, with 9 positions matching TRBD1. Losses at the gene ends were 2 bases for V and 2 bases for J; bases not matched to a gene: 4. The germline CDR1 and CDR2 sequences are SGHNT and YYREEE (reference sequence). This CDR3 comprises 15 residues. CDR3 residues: CASSLNRGQNYGYTF. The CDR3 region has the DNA TGTGCCAGCAGCTTAAACAGGGGGCAGAACTATGGCTACACCTTC.

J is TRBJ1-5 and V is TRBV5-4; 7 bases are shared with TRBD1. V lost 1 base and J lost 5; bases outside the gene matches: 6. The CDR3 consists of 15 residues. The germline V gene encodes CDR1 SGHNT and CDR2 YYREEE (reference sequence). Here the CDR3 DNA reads TGTGCCAGCAGCTTGACAGGGGCGGAAGATCAGCCCCAGCATTTT. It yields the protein CASSLTGAEDQPQHF.

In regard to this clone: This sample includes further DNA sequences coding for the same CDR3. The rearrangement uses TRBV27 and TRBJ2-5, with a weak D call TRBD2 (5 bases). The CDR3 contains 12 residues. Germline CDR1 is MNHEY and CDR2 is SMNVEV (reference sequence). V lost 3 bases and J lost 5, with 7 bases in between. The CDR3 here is CASSFRGETQYF. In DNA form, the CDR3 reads TGTGCCAGCAGTTTCCGGGGTGAGACCCAGTACTTC.

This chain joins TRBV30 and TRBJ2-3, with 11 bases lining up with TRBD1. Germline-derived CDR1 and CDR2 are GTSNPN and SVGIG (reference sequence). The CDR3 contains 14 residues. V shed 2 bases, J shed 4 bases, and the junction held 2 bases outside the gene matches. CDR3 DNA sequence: TGTGCCTGGAGTAGGGGACAGGGGGCAGATACGCAGTATTTT. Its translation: CAWSRGQGADTQYF.

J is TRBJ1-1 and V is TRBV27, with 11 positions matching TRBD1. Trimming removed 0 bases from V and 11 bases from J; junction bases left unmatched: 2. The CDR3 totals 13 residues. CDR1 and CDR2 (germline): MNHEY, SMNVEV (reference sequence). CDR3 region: CASSLSGQGEAFF. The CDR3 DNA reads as TGTGCCAGCAGTTTATCGGGACAGGGGGAGGCTTTCTTT.

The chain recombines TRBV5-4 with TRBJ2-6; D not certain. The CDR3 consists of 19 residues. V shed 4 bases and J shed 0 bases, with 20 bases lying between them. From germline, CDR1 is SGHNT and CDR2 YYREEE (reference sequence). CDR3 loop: CASSESLGRMSSGANVLTF. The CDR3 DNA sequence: TGTGCCAGCAGCGAGTCTCTCGGACGTATGTCCTCTGGGGCCAACGTCCTGACTTTC.